The T cell receptor (beta chain) described here comes from a study of human T cells and chemical hapten exposure. Study information: Patients had diphenylcyclopropenone applied to the scalp weekly throughout the approximately 25-week study. Patch tests put 0.01% DPC on the upper back, and the results were checked at 6 days. From small differences in pooled library volume came most of the variation in per-sample TCR yields.

The V gene's germline CDR1 is SGHRS and CDR2 YFSETQ. The CDR3 is 15 amino acids. V gave up 3 bases and J gave up 5 bases; unmatched junction bases: 4. One entry per CDR3 protein results from TCRdb running MiXCR on the RACE reads. There are 250,000 or so distinct CDR3 sequences in the sample; roughly 8% occur only once, and approximately 1.2% lies in the top ten. This clonotype came up many times. As to time point: pre-sensitization, week 0. The treatment denotes: therapeutic diphenylcyclopropenone sensitization with weekly scalp DPC. Ahead of each patch test application, blood was drawn. The J gene is TRBJ2-2, the V gene TRBV5-1; 10 bases fit TRBD1. The specimen comprised whole blood, sampled in connection with sensitization to the hapten diphenylcyclopropenone (DPC). The clonotype originates from a young man with alopecia areata. Some clones in this sample may be carry-over from other donors' samples. CDR3 region: CASSSTGGRTGELFF. The DNA of the CDR3 is TGCGCCAGCAGCTCGACAGGGGGCAGGACCGGGGAGCTGTTTTTT.